Listed below are T cell receptor beta chains from one sample, sequenced in a study of T cell responses to AZD1222 COVID-19 vaccine. Assay: immunoSEQ multiplex PCR; the TCRdb copy retains only in-frame clones and omits some. The table has under 200,000 clones, approximately 90% seen once. The sequenced sample was peripheral blood, obtained 28 days after the second dose of the MenACWY control vaccine. These receptors were collected from an adult who received the MenACWY meningococcal vaccine as a control. The CDR3 runs from the conserved cysteine through the conserved F or W. A D gene is named only where the DNA matches it firmly. Expanded clones are given a class, and other clones once, few, many or no size at all.

j_call: TRBJ1-1
v_call: TRBV7-9
d_call: TRBD1
clone_size: NA
cdr3_aa: CASSRGQGTAPTEAFF
cdr3_nt: TGTGCCAGCAGCCGCGGACAGGGGACTGCTCCCACTGAAGCTTTCTTT

j_call: TRBJ1-6
v_call: TRBV19
d_call: TRBD1
clone_size: once
cdr3_aa: CASTAGQGAHSPLHF
cdr3_nt: TGTGCCAGTACCGCGGGACAGGGGGCGCATTCACCCCTCCACTTT

j_call: TRBJ2-1
v_call: TRBV7-3
d_call: NA
clone_size: NA
cdr3_aa: CASSQGGRTIYNEQFF
cdr3_nt: TGTGCCAGCAGCCAAGGGGGGAGGACTATATACAATGAGCAGTTCTTC

j_call: TRBJ1-3
v_call: TRBV6-1
d_call: NA
clone_size: NA
cdr3_aa: CASSESPGELSGNTIYF
cdr3_nt: TGTGCCAGCAGTGAATCCCCAGGGGAACTCTCTGGAAACACCATATATTTT

j_call: TRBJ2-3
v_call: TRBV5-1
d_call: TRBD2
clone_size: NA
cdr3_aa: CASSLGAGATTDTQYF
cdr3_nt: TGCGCCAGCAGCTTGGGAGCGGGAGCCACCACAGATACGCAGTATTTT

j_call: TRBJ2-7
v_call: TRBV9
d_call: NA
clone_size: NA
cdr3_aa: CASSVDLDGGYEQYF
cdr3_nt: TGTGCCAGCAGCGTAGATTTGGACGGGGGCTACGAGCAGTACTTC

j_call: TRBJ1-5
v_call: TRBV18
d_call: NA
clone_size: NA
cdr3_aa: CASSPSGDSNQPQHF
cdr3_nt: TGTGCCAGCTCACCAAGCGGGGATAGCAATCAGCCCCAGCATTTT

j_call: TRBJ2-7
v_call: TRBV28
d_call: TRBD1
clone_size: NA
cdr3_aa: CASSSTGQTSREQYF
cdr3_nt: TGTGCCAGCAGTTCAACGGGACAGACCTCGAGAGAGCAGTACTTC

j_call: TRBJ2-7
v_call: TRBV7-9
d_call: TRBD2
clone_size: NA
cdr3_aa: CASSLISGRGYEQYF
cdr3_nt: TGTGCCAGCAGCTTGATTAGCGGGAGAGGCTACGAGCAGTACTTC

j_call: TRBJ1-1
v_call: TRBV30
d_call: NA
clone_size: NA
cdr3_aa: CAWSRPPEDTEAFF
cdr3_nt: TGTGCCTGGAGTCGTCCCCCTGAGGACACTGAAGCTTTCTTT

j_call: TRBJ1-5
v_call: TRBV20-1
d_call: NA
clone_size: NA
cdr3_aa: CSASFSGEQPQHF
cdr3_nt: TGCAGTGCTAGTTTTTCAGGGGAACAGCCCCAGCATTTT

j_call: TRBJ1-1
v_call: TRBV18
d_call: NA
clone_size: NA
cdr3_aa: CASSPVDGTLEAFF
cdr3_nt: TGTGCCAGCTCACCCGTTGACGGGACTCTAGAAGCTTTCTTT

j_call: TRBJ1-6
v_call: TRBV12-3/TRBV12-4
d_call: NA
clone_size: NA
cdr3_aa: CASSLGLFSPLHF
cdr3_nt: TGTGCCAGCAGCTTGGGACTCTTTTCACCCCTCCACTTT

j_call: TRBJ2-3
v_call: TRBV19
d_call: TRBD2
clone_size: NA
cdr3_aa: CASSPQRERTDTQYF
cdr3_nt: TGTGCCAGTAGTCCCCAGCGGGAGAGGACAGATACGCAGTATTTT

j_call: TRBJ1-2
v_call: TRBV6-5
d_call: TRBD1
clone_size: NA
cdr3_aa: CASKETGNNYGYTF
cdr3_nt: TGTGCCAGCAAAGAGACAGGGAACAACTATGGCTACACCTTC

j_call: TRBJ1-1
v_call: TRBV18
d_call: TRBD1
clone_size: NA
cdr3_aa: CASSPTGHTEAFF
cdr3_nt: TGTGCCAGCTCACCGACAGGGCACACTGAAGCTTTCTTT

j_call: TRBJ2-3
v_call: TRBV11-3
d_call: NA
clone_size: NA
cdr3_aa: CASSFGKTTDTQYF
cdr3_nt: TGTGCCAGCAGCTTCGGCAAGACCACAGATACGCAGTATTTT

j_call: TRBJ2-2
v_call: TRBV11-3
d_call: NA
clone_size: NA
cdr3_aa: CASGGARTGELFF
cdr3_nt: TGTGCCAGCGGGGGGGCGCGGACCGGGGAGCTGTTTTTT

j_call: TRBJ1-5
v_call: TRBV24-1
d_call: NA
clone_size: NA
cdr3_aa: CATEQDSQPQHF
cdr3_nt: TGTGCCACCGAACAGGATAGTCAGCCCCAGCATTTT

j_call: TRBJ2-7
v_call: TRBV5-1
d_call: NA
clone_size: NA
cdr3_aa: CASSPPGTYEQYF
cdr3_nt: TGCGCCAGCAGCCCGCCAGGAACCTACGAGCAGTACTTC

j_call: TRBJ2-7
v_call: TRBV27
d_call: NA
clone_size: NA
cdr3_aa: CASSPLGSRQYF
cdr3_nt: TGTGCCAGCAGTCCCTTAGGGTCGCGGCAGTACTTC

j_call: TRBJ1-2
v_call: TRBV25-1
d_call: TRBD1
clone_size: NA
cdr3_aa: CASSDFGEIRTGGYGYTF
cdr3_nt: TGTGCCAGCAGTGATTTTGGCGAGATAAGGACAGGGGGCTATGGCTACACCTTC

j_call: TRBJ2-5
v_call: TRBV7-9
d_call: TRBD1
clone_size: NA
cdr3_aa: CASFSSGTVETQYF
cdr3_nt: TGTGCCAGCTTTTCATCCGGGACAGTAGAGACCCAGTACTTC

j_call: TRBJ1-6
v_call: TRBV5-6
d_call: NA
clone_size: NA
cdr3_aa: CASSLPGGRRSPLHF
cdr3_nt: TGTGCCAGCAGCTTGCCGGGTGGCAGGAGGTCACCCCTCCACTTT

j_call: TRBJ2-7
v_call: TRBV12-3/TRBV12-4
d_call: TRBD2
clone_size: NA
cdr3_aa: CASSGTRNEQYF
cdr3_nt: TGTGCCAGCAGTGGGACTAGGAACGAGCAGTACTTC

j_call: TRBJ1-5
v_call: TRBV5-1
d_call: NA
clone_size: NA
cdr3_aa: CASSPGTGSNQPQHF
cdr3_nt: TGCGCCAGCAGCCCCGGAACAGGTAGCAATCAGCCCCAGCATTTT

j_call: TRBJ1-2
v_call: TRBV6-1
d_call: TRBD1
clone_size: once
cdr3_aa: CASSEVVRSVRTGTGNTLGGYTF
cdr3_nt: TGTGCCAGCAGTGAAGTTGTTCGGAGTGTAAGGACCGGGACAGGGAATACCCTCGGGGGCTACACCTTC

j_call: TRBJ2-7
v_call: TRBV30
d_call: NA
clone_size: NA
cdr3_aa: CARQEGSYEQYF
cdr3_nt: TGTGCCAGACAGGAGGGCTCCTACGAGCAGTACTTC

j_call: TRBJ2-7
v_call: TRBV6-2/TRBV6-3
d_call: TRBD1
clone_size: NA
cdr3_aa: CASSQGVGTYEQYF
cdr3_nt: TGTGCCAGCAGTCAGGGGGTCGGGACCTACGAGCAGTACTTC

j_call: TRBJ1-5
v_call: TRBV19
d_call: NA
clone_size: NA
cdr3_aa: CASSIDRDSNQPQHF
cdr3_nt: TGTGCCAGTAGTATAGACAGGGACAGCAATCAGCCCCAGCATTTT

j_call: TRBJ1-2
v_call: TRBV27
d_call: NA
clone_size: NA
cdr3_aa: CASSLQRGLGYTF
cdr3_nt: TGTGCCAGCAGTTTACAGAGGGGTCTTGGCTACACCTTC

j_call: TRBJ2-1
v_call: TRBV5-4
d_call: TRBD2
clone_size: NA
cdr3_aa: CASSSPGLAGINEQFF
cdr3_nt: TGTGCCAGCAGCTCTCCGGGACTAGCGGGAATCAATGAGCAGTTCTTC

j_call: TRBJ1-1
v_call: TRBV6-5
d_call: TRBD1
clone_size: NA
cdr3_aa: CASSDTGVKAFF
cdr3_nt: TGTGCCAGCAGCGACACAGGGGTTAAAGCTTTCTTT

j_call: TRBJ2-7
v_call: TRBV30
d_call: TRBD2
clone_size: NA
cdr3_aa: CAWSRSLAGSTYEQYF
cdr3_nt: TGTGCCTGGAGTCGGTCGCTAGCGGGTTCGACCTACGAGCAGTACTTC

j_call: TRBJ2-2
v_call: TRBV6-1
d_call: NA
clone_size: NA
cdr3_aa: CASSEAGVRTGELFF
cdr3_nt: TGTGCCAGCAGTGAAGCAGGGGTTCGAACCGGGGAGCTGTTTTTT

j_call: TRBJ2-7
v_call: TRBV15
d_call: NA
clone_size: NA
cdr3_aa: CATSPPGFEQYF
cdr3_nt: TGTGCCACCAGCCCCCCTGGGTTCGAGCAGTACTTC

j_call: TRBJ2-7
v_call: TRBV2
d_call: TRBD2
clone_size: NA
cdr3_aa: CASSEGWLAGAFSSYEQYF
cdr3_nt: TGTGCCAGCAGTGAGGGGTGGCTAGCGGGAGCATTTAGTTCCTACGAGCAGTACTTC

j_call: TRBJ1-2
v_call: TRBV13
d_call: NA
clone_size: NA
cdr3_aa: CASSLGQGPGGYTF
cdr3_nt: TGTGCCAGCAGCTTGGGTCAGGGGCCGGGTGGCTACACCTTC

j_call: TRBJ1-5
v_call: TRBV28
d_call: NA
clone_size: NA
cdr3_aa: CASSRGAFNQPQHF
cdr3_nt: TGTGCCAGCAGTCGGGGGGCTTTCAATCAGCCCCAGCATTTT

j_call: TRBJ2-7
v_call: TRBV7-8
d_call: TRBD1
clone_size: NA
cdr3_aa: CASSLRPAGTGGDEQYF
cdr3_nt: TGTGCCAGCAGCCTTCGCCCCGCCGGGACAGGGGGCGACGAGCAGTACTTC

j_call: TRBJ1-4
v_call: TRBV3-1/TRBV3-2
d_call: NA
clone_size: NA
cdr3_aa: CASSPTGTISEKLFF
cdr3_nt: TGTGCCAGCAGCCCGACCGGGACTATAAGTGAAAAACTGTTTTTT

j_call: TRBJ2-1
v_call: TRBV12-5
d_call: NA
clone_size: few
cdr3_aa: CASGLGARNEQFF
cdr3_nt: TGTGCTAGTGGTTTGGGGGCGCGGAATGAGCAGTTCTTC

j_call: TRBJ1-6
v_call: TRBV2
d_call: NA
clone_size: NA
cdr3_aa: CASRWGNSPLHF
cdr3_nt: TGTGCCAGCAGGTGGGGTAATTCACCCCTCCACTTT

j_call: TRBJ2-7
v_call: TRBV6-2/TRBV6-3
d_call: NA
clone_size: NA
cdr3_aa: CASSSPGGSYEQYF
cdr3_nt: TGTGCCAGCAGTTCGCCGGGCGGATCCTACGAGCAGTACTTC

j_call: TRBJ1-1
v_call: TRBV11-2
d_call: NA
clone_size: NA
cdr3_aa: CASRRQTNTEAFF
cdr3_nt: TGTGCCAGCAGGAGACAGACGAACACTGAAGCTTTCTTT